This T cell receptor beta chain was documented in a study of cytomegalovirus exposure and HLA in healthy donors. The study, taken as a whole, reports: The authors confirmed in vitro that three CMV-associated chains were specific for CMV antigens. The classifier, whose performance was assessed in both the original and validation cohorts, reportedly diagnosed cytomegalovirus status with high specificity and sensitivity. Some TCR beta chains (more than 150 of them) were listed as cytomegalovirus-associated. In the 120 or so validation repertoires, around 95% of cluster scores exceeded 0, per a later analysis.

This clone showed up just once. Its matching antigen is unknown. Some clones are missing from TCRdb's copy, which holds only in-frame ones; the method was immunoSEQ multiplex PCR. The sample lists 150,000 to 200,000 clones; around 85% were seen once. CDR1 and CDR2 from the germline V gene are MNHNS and SASEGT. Losses at the gene ends were 7 bases for V and 5 bases for J; bases not matched to a gene: 7. The CDR3 runs to 15 residues. Sequencing input: PBMCs. This sequence was found in a man aged 18 to 29 in good health and CMV-seropositive. The rearrangement joins TRBV6-1 to TRBJ2-5; 13 bases match TRBD2. CDR3 region: CASTLLAGGGETQYF. CDR3 DNA: TGTGCCAGCACCTTACTAGCGGGAGGGGGGGAGACCCAGTACTTC.